A single sample is the source of the 14 T cell receptor beta chains below, sequenced in a study of shared clonotypes between healthy human individuals. Sequenced by immunoSEQ multiplex PCR; TCRdb stores in-frame clones only, minus some. The repertoire holds over a million clones, with about 80% as singletons. Sequencing was carried out using memory CD4+ T cells from PBMCs. As to subset: CD45RA-negative fraction. Receptors were obtained from a man aged 18 to 29 in good health. Some clones in this sample may be carry-over from other donors' samples.

The J gene is TRBJ1-2, the V gene TRBV15; D is undetermined. CDR1 is LNHNV and CDR2 is YYDKDF in the germline V gene (reference sequence). With 0 bases removed from V and 7 bases from J, the gap between germline ends came to 6 bases. CDR3 size: 12 residues. The CDR3 reads CATSREAGGYTF. Written as DNA, the CDR3 is TGTGCCACCAGCAGAGAGGCTGGTGGCTACACCTTC.

This chain uses TRBV10-3 with TRBJ2-3; D is perhaps TRBD2 (5 bases). The V gene lost 10 bases and the J gene lost 0 bases, with 8 bases spanning the gap. The CDR3 is made up of 12 amino acids. Germline values: CDR1 ENHRY, CDR2 SYGVKD. The DNA of the CDR3 is TGTGCCACGGGGTCGAGCACAGATACGCAGTATTTT. Encoded protein: CATGSSTDTQYF.

This clone was recorded at least ten times. The rearrangement joins TRBV7-9 to TRBJ2-5; D possibly matches TRBD1 or TRBD2 (5 bases each). Deletions cut 4 bases from V and 5 bases from J, with 14 bases between. The CDR3 length is 14 residues. Germline V gives CDR1 SEHNR, CDR2 FQNEAQ (reference sequence). The CDR3 sequence: CASSSGTAGETQYF. Here the CDR3 DNA reads TGTGCCAGCAGCTCCGGGACCGCCGGGGAGACCCAGTACTTC.

This clone was observed a handful of times. Other nucleotide sequences from this sample produce the same CDR3. The chain combines TRBV18 with TRBJ2-3; D remains unclear. Trimming took off 4 bases at V and 0 bases at J, with 2 bases between the two ends. Germline V gene lookup returns CDR1 KGHSH and CDR2 LQKENI. CDR3 length: 12 residues. In DNA form, the CDR3 reads TGTGCCAGCTCACTAAGCACAGATACGCAGTATTTT. This translates into CASSLSTDTQYF.

On this clone itself: Other DNA sequences of this sample code for an identical CDR3. Written as DNA, the CDR3 is TGCGCCAGCAGCCTTCAGGGGAATCAGCCCCAGCATTTT. Residues: CASSLQGNQPQHF. V gene TRBV5-1 combines with J gene TRBJ1-5, with a possible D match to TRBD1 (6 bases). The V end was cut by 4 bases, the J end by 4 bases, with 9 bases between. Germline CDR1 SGHRS, CDR2 YFSETQ. CDR3 size: 13 residues.

The rearrangement links TRBV2 to TRBJ2-7, with a possible D match to TRBD1 (6 bases). Looked up from germline, CDR1 is SNHLY and CDR2 is FYNNEI. V lost 8 bases and J 0 bases, leaving 17 bases between the germline ends. The CDR3 covers 15 residues. The CDR3 is CASDETGPLSYEQYF. In DNA form, the CDR3 reads TGTGCCAGCGATGAAACAGGGCCCCTCTCCTACGAGCAGTACTTC.

The V gene is TRBV5-1, the J gene TRBJ2-5; possibly TRBD2 for D (6 bases). The germline V gene has CDR1 SGHRS and CDR2 YFSETQ. The CDR3 has 17 amino acids. The V and J ends lost 0 bases and 2 bases respectively, with 17 bases between them. The CDR3 coding sequence is TGCGCCAGCAGCTTGGATCTGGGGAGGACGGGTCAAGAGACCCAGTACTTC. This encodes CASSLDLGRTGQETQYF.

This clone was observed many times. J is TRBJ1-1 and V is TRBV5-6, with a possible D match to TRBD1 (5 bases). This CDR3 contains 13 residues. The V end was cut by 4 bases, the J end by 8 bases, with 15 bases between. CDR1 is SGHDT and CDR2 is YYEEEE in the germline V gene. The DNA for the CDR3 is TGTGCCAGCAGCCCAGGGCAACGATCGGAAGCTTTCTTT. Translation: CASSPGQRSEAFF.

The genes are TRBV10-3 and TRBJ1-2; TRBD1 might be the D (5 bases). CDR1 ENHRY and CDR2 SYGVKD come from the germline V gene. V was cut by 2 bases and J by 8 bases, with 9 bases left in between. This CDR3 is 12 amino acids long. CDR3 coding DNA: TGTGCCATCAGTGAGGGGACTGGAGGCTACACCTTC. As protein: CAISEGTGGYTF.

This rearrangement joins TRBV7-8 to TRBJ1-5, with a tentative D call TRBD1 (6 bases). Germline CDR1 is SGHVS and CDR2 is FQNEAQ. V was pared by 5 bases and J by 5 bases, with 13 bases between. The CDR3 totals 14 residues. Here the CDR3 DNA reads TGTGCCAGCAGCCAAGACAGGAGTGATCAGCCCCAGCATTTT. As protein: CASSQDRSDQPQHF.

CDR3 protein: CASSLEGSNEKLFF. As DNA, the CDR3 is TGTGCCAGCAGCTTAGAGGGCTCTAATGAAAAACTGTTTTTT. The genes are TRBV5-4 and TRBJ1-4, with no clear D. Trimming stripped 2 bases from V and 3 bases from J, with 8 bases between. The CDR3 spans 14 residues. Germline CDR1 reads SGHNT; CDR2 reads YYREEE (reference sequence).

This clone has a count of ten or more. V and J are TRBV6-1 and TRBJ2-1; D not resolved. V was pared by 6 bases and J by 3 bases, with 15 bases between. Per the germline V gene, CDR1 is MNHNS and CDR2 is SASEGT. The length of the CDR3 is 15 residues. The CDR3 sequence: CASRFSRGSYNEQFF. DNA for the CDR3: TGTGCCAGCAGGTTCAGTCGCGGAAGCTACAATGAGCAGTTCTTC.

Note on this clone: Within the sample, other DNA sequences also encode this same CDR3. The rearrangement links TRBV29-1 to TRBJ1-2; a weak D match, TRBD1 (6 bases). CDR1 is SQVTM, CDR2 ANQGSEA, per germline. Trimming left V 4 bases short and J 2 bases short, with 14 bases between. The CDR3 contains 14 residues. The CDR3 DNA reads as TGCAGCGTTGTGGGGCGGGGGCTAAACTATGGCTACACCTTC. This translates into CSVVGRGLNYGYTF. The whole variable domain, filled in from reference TRBV29-1 and TRBJ1-2, reads SAVISQKPSRDICQRGTSLTIQCQVDSQVTMMFWYRQQPGQSLTLIATANQGSEATYESGFVIDKFPISRPNLTFSTLTVSNMSPEDSSIYLCSVVGRGLNYGYTFGSGTRLTVV.

A few counts support this clone. The rearrangement links TRBV25-1 to TRBJ1-1; no clear D gene. The CDR3 consists of 14 residues. The V gene lost 3 bases and the J gene lost 8 bases, with 16 bases spanning the gap. The germline gives CDR1 MGHDK, CDR2 SYGVNS. In DNA, the CDR3 is TGTGCCAGCAGTGACGCCGGGCCGCTTCTCGAAGCTTTCTTT. Protein product: CASSDAGPLLEAFF.